These 9 T cell receptor beta chains were sequenced from one sample in a study of blood T cell repertoires in COVID-19. TCRdb's copy holds only in-frame clones and misses some; the assay was immunoSEQ multiplex PCR. The profile covers under 150,000 clones, with 84% appearing a single time and about 4% taken by the ten largest. The specimen was PBMCs or T cells enriched from blood (not recorded which). Source of these receptors: a man between 45 and 60 years old in a cohort exposed to, infected with or recovered from COVID-19 (not recorded which).

This clone is a singleton in its sample. The chain is built from TRBV5-1 and TRBJ2-7; D gene ambiguous. Per germline, CDR1 SGHRS and CDR2 YFSETQ. Between the trimmed V and J ends, which lost 2 bases and 3 bases, there was a span of 9 bases. This CDR3 region has 13 residues. CDR3 loop: CASSFGTDYEQYF. The CDR3 nucleotides are TGCGCCAGCAGCTTCGGTACAGACTACGAGCAGTACTTC. Combining the CDR3 with reference TRBV5-1 and TRBJ2-7 gives the whole variable domain KAGVTQTPRYLIKTRGQQVTLSCSPISGHRSVSWYQQTPGQGLQFLFEYFSETQRNKGNFPGRFSGRQFSNSRSEMNVSTLELGDSALYLCASSFGTDYEQYFGPGTRLTVT.

The chain links TRBV5-4 to TRBJ2-7, with D possibly TRBD1 on 5 matching bases. Trimming took off 1 base at V and 5 bases at J, with 13 bases between the two ends. The germline gives CDR1 SGHNT, CDR2 YYREEE (reference sequence). This CDR3 contains 14 residues. The CDR3 coding sequence is TGTGCCAGCAGCTTGTGGCAGGGTCATAACGAGCAGTACTTC. It encodes CASSLWQGHNEQYF.

This chain joins TRBV28 and TRBJ2-5, with D possibly matching TRBD2 (5 bases). This CDR3 region has 11 residues. The V end lost 5 bases, the J end lost 5 bases, and 6 bases lay between the germline ends. Germline V lookup: CDR1 MDHEN, CDR2 SYDVKM. The CDR3 region is CASSRGETQYF. As DNA, the CDR3 is TGTGCCAGCAGTCGAGGGGAGACCCAGTACTTC.

The chain uses TRBV15 and TRBJ1-1; TRBD1 aligns across 8 bases. Trimming removed 5 bases from V and 5 bases from J; junction bases left unmatched: 7. Germline V gene data show CDR1 as LNHNV and CDR2 as YYDKDF (reference sequence). This CDR3 has 14 amino acids. The chain's CDR3 is CATSWRQGITEAFF. The CDR3 bases are TGTGCCACCAGCTGGAGACAGGGGATAACTGAAGCTTTCTTT. Using reference TRBV15 and TRBJ1-1 for the parts outside the CDR3, the full variable domain is DAMVIQNPRYQVTQFGKPVTLSCSQTLNHNVMYWYQQKSSQAPKLLFHYYDKDFNNEADTPDNFQSRRPNTSFCFLDIRSPGLGDTAMYLCATSWRQGITEAFFGQGTRLTVV.

About this clone: The identical CDR3 is also encoded by other nucleotide sequences in the sample. The chain carries TRBV30 and TRBJ1-5; no firm D call. The CDR3 is made up of 14 amino acids. Between the trimmed V and J ends, which lost 0 bases and 1 base, there was a span of 7 bases. CDR1 is GTSNPN and CDR2 is SVGIG in the germline V gene (reference sequence). CDR3 residues: CAWSVSGSNQPQHF. The CDR3 region has the DNA TGTGCCTGGAGTGTCTCGGGGAGCAATCAGCCCCAGCATTTT.

The genes are TRBV21-1 and TRBJ1-6. TRBV21-1 is marked as a pseudogene. This CDR3 is 19 amino acids long. The CDR3 spells CASSKGGTGESSYNSPLHF. The CDR3 DNA follows: TGTGCCAGCAGCAAAGGGGGGACGGGAGAAAGCTCCTATAATTCACCCCTCCACTTT.

The chain has TRBV30 and TRBJ1-1, with no clear D. The germline V gene encodes CDR1 GTSNPN and CDR2 SVGIG (reference sequence). Trimming removed 0 bases at V and 5 bases at J, with 10 bases between. This CDR3 has 13 residues. Written as DNA, the CDR3 is TGTGCCTGGAGTGTTCAACCCGGGACTGAAGCTTTCTTT. Its protein is CAWSVQPGTEAFF.

The chain recombines TRBV7-9 with TRBJ1-6; D perhaps matches TRBD1 (6 bases). This CDR3 has 13 residues. Deletions cut 5 bases from V and 13 bases from J, with 15 bases between. The germline V gene has CDR1 SEHNR and CDR2 FQNEAQ (reference sequence). CDR3 bases: TGTGCCAGCAGCATGGACAGTCGGGTTCCCCTCCACTTT. This translates into CASSMDSRVPLHF.

The chain couples TRBV5-1 to TRBJ2-6; 7 nucleotides align to TRBD2. The CDR3 has 18 residues. J was trimmed by 1 base and V by 3 bases; bases with no gene match: 10. CDR1 and CDR2 (germline): SGHRS, YFSETQ. The CDR3 is CASSSPGGGESGANVLTF. The DNA for the CDR3 is TGCGCCAGCAGCTCCCCGGGAGGAGGGGAGTCTGGGGCCAACGTCCTGACTTTC.